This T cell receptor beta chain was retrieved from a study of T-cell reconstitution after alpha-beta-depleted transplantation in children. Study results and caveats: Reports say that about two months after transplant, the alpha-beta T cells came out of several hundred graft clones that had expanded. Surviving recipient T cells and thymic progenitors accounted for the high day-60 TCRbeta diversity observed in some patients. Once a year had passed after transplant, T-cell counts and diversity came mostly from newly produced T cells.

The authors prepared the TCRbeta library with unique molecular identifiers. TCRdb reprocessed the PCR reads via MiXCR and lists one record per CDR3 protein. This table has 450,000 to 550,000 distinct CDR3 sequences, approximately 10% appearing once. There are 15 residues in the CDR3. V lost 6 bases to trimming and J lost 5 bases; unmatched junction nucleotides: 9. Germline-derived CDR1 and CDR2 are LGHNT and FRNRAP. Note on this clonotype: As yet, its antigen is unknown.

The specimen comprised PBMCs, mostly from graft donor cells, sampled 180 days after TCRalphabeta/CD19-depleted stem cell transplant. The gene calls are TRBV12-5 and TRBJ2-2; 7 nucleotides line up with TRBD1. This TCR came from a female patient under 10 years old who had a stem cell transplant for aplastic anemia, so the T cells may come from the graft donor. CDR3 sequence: CASGPTGFGTGELFF. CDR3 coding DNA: TGTGCTAGTGGACCGACAGGGTTTGGAACCGGGGAGCTGTTTTTT. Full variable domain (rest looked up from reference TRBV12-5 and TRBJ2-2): DARVTQTPRHKVTEMGQEVTMRCQPILGHNTVFWYRQTMMQGLELLAYFRNRAPLDDSGMPKDRFSAEMPDATLATLKIQPSEPRDSAVYFCASGPTGFGTGELFFGEGSRLTVL.